The 8 T cell receptor beta chains reported below all come from one sample, sequenced in a study of shared clonotypes between healthy human individuals (TCRdb year 2020). The library was prepared using the immunoSEQ multiplex PCR assay. In TCRdb, the immuneACCESS table is reduced to in-frame sequences with V and J assigned. These tables do not hold every clone; where another copy was compared, an unresolved V gene accounts for under half, and the others remain unexplained. The sample table shows 2,500,000 or so clones, and 93% are seen once. The ten top clones hold more than 0.35% of the sample. Material: naive CD4+ T cells from PBMCs. The sample's cell subset or site, from its label and the paper: CD45RA+ positively selected. The receptor set was obtained from a man aged 18 to 30 in good health. Some clones in this sample may be carry-over from other donors' samples.

The chain links TRBV28 to TRBJ2-7; 9 nucleotides line up with TRBD1. After removal of 6 bases from V and 13 bases from J, the junction contained 10 bases not matched to a gene. Germline V gene lookup returns CDR1 MDHEN and CDR2 SYDVKM. The CDR3 consists of 12 residues. This CDR3 reads CASSPGQGYVYF. The CDR3, as DNA: TGTGCCAGCAGCCCTGGACAGGGGTACGTCTACTTC.

This clone has only one observation. The rearrangement uses TRBV5-1 and TRBJ2-7; possible D gene TRBD2, 6 bases. V was trimmed by 4 bases and J by 4 bases, leaving 15 bases between them. Germline CDR1 is SGHRS and CDR2 is YFSETQ. The CDR3 totals 14 residues. CDR3 bases: TGCGCCAGCAGCATTAATAGCGGCGGGTACGAGCAGTACTTC. It is translated as CASSINSGGYEQYF. Combining the CDR3 with reference TRBV5-1 and TRBJ2-7 gives the whole variable domain KAGVTQTPRYLIKTRGQQVTLSCSPISGHRSVSWYQQTPGQGLQFLFEYFSETQRNKGNFPGRFSGRQFSNSRSEMNVSTLELGDSALYLCASSINSGGYEQYFGPGTRLTVT.

This chain joins TRBV4-1 and TRBJ2-7; D is perhaps TRBD1 or TRBD2 (5 bases each). The germline V gene encodes CDR1 MGHRA and CDR2 YSYEKL. The CDR3 totals 14 residues. V shed 0 bases and J shed 3 bases, with 9 bases lying between them. CDR3: CASSQDRDVYEQYF. In DNA, the CDR3 is TGCGCCAGCAGCCAAGATCGGGACGTCTACGAGCAGTACTTC.

V usage is TRBV6-5 and J usage is TRBJ1-1, with 9 bases fitting TRBD1. The CDR3 covers 15 residues. Germline V lookup: CDR1 MNHEY, CDR2 SVGAGI. Trimming at V came to 2 bases and at J to 5 bases, leaving 6 bases not matched to a gene. The CDR3 DNA reads as TGTGCCAGCAGTTACAACAGGGGGCCTCGAACTGAAGCTTTCTTT. Amino acid sequence: CASSYNRGPRTEAFF.

This clone appeared a single time. The chain carries TRBV18 and TRBJ2-2, with D perhaps matching TRBD2 (5 bases). V was shortened by 2 bases and J by 5 bases, with 9 bases between the two germline ends. Germline CDR1 reads KGHSH; CDR2 reads LQKENI. CDR3 length equals 14 residues. The CDR3 DNA is TGTGCCAGCTCACCAGTAAGCGGTACCGGGGAGCTGTTTTTT. Protein: CASSPVSGTGELFF. Full variable domain (outside the CDR3, taken from reference TRBV18 and TRBJ2-2): NAGVMQNPRHLVRRRGQEARLRCSPMKGHSHVYWYRQLPEEGLKFMVYLQKENIIDESGMPKERFSAEFPKEGPSILRIQQVVRGDSAAYFCASSPVSGTGELFFGEGSRLTVL.

The V and J genes are TRBV29-1 and TRBJ1-1; no firm D call. Per germline, CDR1 SQVTM and CDR2 ANQGSEA. The CDR3 loop spans 14 amino acids. V dropped 6 bases and J dropped 1 base, with 15 bases sitting between them. CDR3 region: CSVLSKMGNTEAFF. For the CDR3, the DNA is TGCAGCGTCCTCTCAAAAATGGGGAACACTGAAGCTTTCTTT.

Concerning this clone: Different DNA sequences within this sample yield the same CDR3. As DNA, the CDR3 is TGTGCCAGCAGCTTGTATGGAGGCACTGAAGCTTTCTTT. It encodes CASSLYGGTEAFF. The V gene is TRBV7-3, the J gene TRBJ1-1; no firm D call. The V end lost 3 bases, the J end lost 4 bases, and 9 bases lay between the germline ends. The germline CDR1 and CDR2 sequences are SGHTA and FQGTGA. The CDR3 covers 13 residues.

V gene TRBV5-1 combines with J gene TRBJ1-2; the match to TRBD1 covers 9 bases. In germline, CDR1 is SGHRS, CDR2 YFSETQ. This CDR3 contains 12 residues. V was pared by 3 bases and J by 12 bases, with 6 bases of the junction left unmatched. This chain's CDR3 is CASSSSGTGHTF. The CDR3 nucleotides read TGCGCCAGCAGCTCATCCGGGACAGGGCACACCTTC.